This TCR beta chain is drawn from a study of T cell responses to AZD1222 COVID-19 vaccine. Notes on the study in general: Nearly half of spike-specific TCRs reportedly go after variant regions that carry no mutations. Among the donors, most were white British and more were female, and clonal diversity was possibly underestimated. At baseline, just a handful of AZD1222 recipients tested seropositive.

The CDR3 totals 15 residues. The V end lost 0 bases, the J end lost 2 bases, and 10 bases lay between the germline ends. The germline gives CDR1 SGDLS, CDR2 YYNGEE. Comment on this clone: Its antigen is not known.

Profiling relied on immunoSEQ multiplex PCR, and the TCRdb table lists in-frame clones only, not all of them. Recorded here are over 120,000 clones; the top ten clones represent around 2.2%. This clonotype was sampled from an adult in good health. This chain connects TRBV9 to TRBJ2-3; D is possibly TRBD2 (5 bases). The sample taken for sequencing was peripheral blood. CDR3 nucleotide sequence: TGTGCCAGCAGCGTAGGGGAGCGGCCCACAGATACGCAGTATTTT. It translates to CASSVGERPTDTQYF.